This T cell receptor (beta chain) was captured in a study of T cells after yellow fever vaccination. CDR1 DFQATT and CDR2 SNEGSKA come from the germline V gene (reference sequence). The CDR3 sequence is 15 residues long. The trim removed 4 bases at V and 1 base at J, leaving 8 bases unmatched. Generation of TCR cDNA used 5'RACE template switching (which added a universal primer site and UMIs). TCRdb analysed the 5' RACE reads with MiXCR anew, one entry per CDR3 protein. The sample contains some 220,000 distinct CDR3 sequences, less than 3.5% of which appear only once. Regarding the study as a whole: It was the secondary response that reached its peak faster, day 5 versus 15, but it was weaker. Once the booster was given, most primary-vaccination clones reappeared, at over 95% for CD4 and over 85% for CD8. Repertoires obtained by FACS sorting could include abundant clonotypes that entered as contaminants from the bulk population.

In the case of this clonotype: Its antigen is unknown.

This sequence was found in a man younger than 30 who received the YFV17D yellow fever vaccine. The sequences come from CD4+ T cells sorted from PBMCs, collected 10 days after the yellow fever booster vaccination. The chain couples TRBV20-1 to TRBJ2-5; 8 bases map to TRBD2. CDR3 coding DNA: TGCAGTGCTACGCCCCTTGCGGGGGGCCAAGAGACCCAGTACTTC. Its protein is CSATPLAGGQETQYF.